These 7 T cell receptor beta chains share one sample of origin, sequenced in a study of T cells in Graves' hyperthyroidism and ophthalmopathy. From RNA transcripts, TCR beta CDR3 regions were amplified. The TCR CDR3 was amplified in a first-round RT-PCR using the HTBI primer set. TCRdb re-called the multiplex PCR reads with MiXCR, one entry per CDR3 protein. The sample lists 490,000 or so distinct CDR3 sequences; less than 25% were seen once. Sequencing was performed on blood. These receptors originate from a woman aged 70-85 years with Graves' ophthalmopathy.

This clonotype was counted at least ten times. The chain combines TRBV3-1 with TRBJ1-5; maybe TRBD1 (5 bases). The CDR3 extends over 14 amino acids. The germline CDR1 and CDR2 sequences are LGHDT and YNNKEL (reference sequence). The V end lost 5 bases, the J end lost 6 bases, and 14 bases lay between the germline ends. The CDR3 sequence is CASSTERDGQPQHF. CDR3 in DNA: TGTGCCAGCAGCACAGAGAGGGACGGTCAGCCCCAGCATTTT.

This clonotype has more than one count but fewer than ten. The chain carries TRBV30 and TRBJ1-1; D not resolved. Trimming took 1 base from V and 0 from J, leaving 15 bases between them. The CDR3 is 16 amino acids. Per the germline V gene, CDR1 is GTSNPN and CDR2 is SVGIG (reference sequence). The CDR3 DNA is TGTGCCTGGAGTGGGCGGCCGGGCTTTATGAACACTGAAGCTTTCTTT. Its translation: CAWSGRPGFMNTEAFF.

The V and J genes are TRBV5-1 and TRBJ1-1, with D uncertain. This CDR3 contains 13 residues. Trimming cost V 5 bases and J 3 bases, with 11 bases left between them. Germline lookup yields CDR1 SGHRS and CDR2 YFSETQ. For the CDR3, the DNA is TGCGCCAGCAGAAAGAGAGGCGACACTGAAGCTTTCTTT. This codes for CASRKRGDTEAFF.

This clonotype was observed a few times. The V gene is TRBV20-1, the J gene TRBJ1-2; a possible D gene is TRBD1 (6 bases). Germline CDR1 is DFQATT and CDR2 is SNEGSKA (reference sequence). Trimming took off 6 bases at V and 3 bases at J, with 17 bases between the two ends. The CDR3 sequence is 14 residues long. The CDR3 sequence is CSAHARRGDYGYTF. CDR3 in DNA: TGCAGTGCACACGCTCGGAGGGGGGACTATGGCTACACCTTC.

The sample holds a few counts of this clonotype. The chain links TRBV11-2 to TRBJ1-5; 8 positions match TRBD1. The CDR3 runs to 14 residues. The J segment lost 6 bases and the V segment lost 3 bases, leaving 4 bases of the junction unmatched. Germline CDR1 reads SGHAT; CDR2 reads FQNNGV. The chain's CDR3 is CASSLRQGAQPQHF. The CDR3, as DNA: TGTGCCAGCAGCTTGCGGCAGGGGGCTCAGCCCCAGCATTTT.

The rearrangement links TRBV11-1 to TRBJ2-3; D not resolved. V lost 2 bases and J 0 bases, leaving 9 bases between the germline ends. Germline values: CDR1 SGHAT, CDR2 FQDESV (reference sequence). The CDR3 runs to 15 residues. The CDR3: CASSLLPSSTDTQYF. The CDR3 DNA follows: TGTGCCAGCAGCTTACTACCTTCTAGCACAGATACGCAGTATTTT.

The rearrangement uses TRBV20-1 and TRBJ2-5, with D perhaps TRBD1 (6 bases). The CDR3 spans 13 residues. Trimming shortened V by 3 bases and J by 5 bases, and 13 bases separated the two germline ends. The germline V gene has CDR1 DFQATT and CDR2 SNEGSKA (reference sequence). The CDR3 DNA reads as TGCAGTGCTAGTCTTACAGGGTTGGAGACCCAGTACTTC. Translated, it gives CSASLTGLETQYF.